One T cell receptor beta chain is described in this entry. These data are taken from a study of blood T cell repertoires in COVID-19. Whole-study context: The analysed material was cDNA or gDNA that came from T cells, B-cell-depleted T cells, or PBMCs.

In the authors' workflow: Amplification of reference gene primers provided the estimated nucleated cell counts. Produced via immunoSEQ multiplex PCR; TCRdb's table is partial and in-frame only. V and J calls and clone size are given by that table; D and trimming were obtained from the DNA. This table has more than 150,000 clones, roughly 78% appearing once. This receptor was taken from an elderly woman with active or convalescent COVID-19. The sequencing input was peripheral blood.

Written as DNA, the CDR3 is TGCAGCGCCATCATAGGGGGCTCGTACAATGAGCAGTTCTTC. This encodes CSAIIGGSYNEQFF. The chain is built from TRBV29-1 and TRBJ2-1; TRBD1 matches 7 bases. CDR3 length equals 14 residues. The trim removed 7 bases at V and 4 bases at J, leaving 10 bases unmatched. Per the germline V gene, CDR1 is SQVTM and CDR2 is ANQGSEA.